The rows below give T cell receptor beta chains drawn from one sample of a study of CD8 T cells in Susac syndrome. TCRdb fed the immunoSEQ multiplex PCR reads into MiXCR, producing one record per CDR3 protein. The sample includes about 430,000 distinct CDR3 sequences, 75% to 90% of them seen just once. The sequencing sample was made of CD8+ T cells from PBMCs. These TCRs come from a human donor with multiple sclerosis. Each CDR3 is given with its conserved first and last residue. The D gene is left open where the match is weak. The size field is filled for only some rows; it gives once, few, many or a size class.

V,J,size,D,CDR3,DNA
TRBV6-1,TRBJ1-5,-,-,CASSPQRSDYSNQPQHF,TGTGCCAGCAGTCCTCAACGGTCGGACTATAGCAATCAGCCCCAGCATTTT
TRBV11-2,TRBJ2-3,-,TRBD2,CASSHLAGGSDTQYF,TGTGCCAGCAGTCATCTAGCGGGAGGGTCAGATACGCAGTATTTT
TRBV3-1,TRBJ2-7,-,-,CASSQDDGSSYEQYF,TGTGCCAGCAGCCAGGATGACGGGAGCTCCTACGAGCAGTACTTC
TRBV20-1,TRBJ2-1,-,-,CSGLGNEQFF,TGCAGTGGATTGGGAAATGAGCAGTTCTTC
TRBV2,TRBJ2-1,-,TRBD2,CASSEPPEVAGYNEQFF,TGTGCCAGCAGTGAACCGCCCGAGGTAGCGGGGTACAATGAGCAGTTCTTC
TRBV28,TRBJ1-5,-,-,CASSLPGPYSNQPQHF,TGTGCCAGCAGTTTGCCCGGCCCCTATAGCAATCAGCCCCAGCATTTT
TRBV7-9,TRBJ1-1,-,-,CASSLEEITEAFF,TGTGCCAGCAGCTTAGAAGAAATCACTGAAGCTTTCTTT
TRBV27,TRBJ2-2,-,-,CASSPEDREGSGELFF,TGTGCCAGCAGTCCCGAGGACAGGGAGGGGTCCGGGGAGCTGTTTTTT
TRBV7-9,TRBJ2-2,-,TRBD2,CASSPSGLADTGELFF,TGTGCCAGCAGCCCCTCGGGACTAGCGGACACCGGGGAGCTGTTTTTT
TRBV9,TRBJ2-3,-,-,CASSVVFDTDTQYF,TGTGCCAGCAGCGTAGTATTTGATACAGATACGCAGTATTTT
TRBV7-9,TRBJ2-1,-,TRBD2,CASSLRLAGMDEQFF,TGTGCCAGCAGCTTACGTCTAGCGGGAATGGATGAGCAGTTCTTC
TRBV6-5,TRBJ2-2,-,TRBD1,CASSYSGQGTDGELFF,TGTGCCAGCAGTTACTCTGGACAGGGGACCGACGGGGAGCTGTTTTTT
TRBV30,TRBJ2-1,-,TRBD2,CAWRGLAENSYNEQFF,TGTGCCTGGAGGGGACTAGCGGAAAACTCCTACAATGAGCAGTTCTTC
TRBV27,TRBJ2-7,-,TRBD2,CASSLRTRGQVFYEQYF,TGTGCCAGCAGTTTAAGGACTAGGGGTCAGGTGTTCTACGAGCAGTACTTC
TRBV27,TRBJ2-7,-,TRBD2,CASSLRLAGAEQYF,TGTGCCAGCAGTTTGAGGCTAGCGGGGGCCGAGCAGTACTTC
TRBV12-3/TRBV12-4,TRBJ1-1,-,-,CASSFLSWAEAFF,TGTGCCAGCAGTTTTTTATCTTGGGCAGAAGCTTTCTTT
TRBV3-1,TRBJ2-7,-,-,CASSSYWGQYYEQYF,TGTGCCAGCAGCTCATACTGGGGTCAGTACTACGAGCAGTACTTC
TRBV6-5,TRBJ2-3,-,TRBD2,CASSLGGRGSDTQYF,TGTGCCAGCAGTTTGGGCGGGAGGGGTTCAGATACGCAGTATTTT
TRBV10-1,TRBJ1-5,-,-,CANSGWRDIQDQPQHF,TGCGCCAACTCCGGGTGGCGGGACATACAAGATCAGCCCCAGCATTTT
TRBV29-1,TRBJ1-1,-,-,CSVEEGPGVPLTEAFF,TGCAGCGTTGAAGAGGGCCCCGGGGTTCCCCTCACTGAAGCTTTCTTT
TRBV12-3/TRBV12-4,TRBJ2-7,few,-,CASSPPPGPYEQYF,TGTGCCAGCAGTCCCCCCCCGGGGCCCTACGAGCAGTACTTC
TRBV27,TRBJ2-3,once,TRBD2,CASSILAGIRSTDTQYF,TGTGCCAGCAGTATCCTAGCGGGGATTCGTAGCACAGATACGCAGTATTTT
TRBV4-1,TRBJ2-1,-,TRBD2,CASSPYRGEGLAVYNEQFF,TGCGCCAGCAGCCCTTACAGGGGAGAAGGACTAGCGGTCTACAATGAGCAGTTCTTC
TRBV7-9,TRBJ1-5,-,-,CASSEGGGDQPQHF,TGTGCCAGCAGCGAAGGAGGGGGGGATCAGCCCCAGCATTTT
TRBV7-9,TRBJ2-3,-,TRBD2,CASSFLAGEPDTQYF,TGTGCCAGCAGCTTTCTAGCGGGAGAACCAGATACGCAGTATTTT
TRBV29-1,TRBJ2-1,-,TRBD1,CSGAGTGAYNEQFF,TGCAGCGGCGCCGGGACAGGGGCCTACAATGAGCAGTTCTTC
TRBV4-2,TRBJ2-7,-,-,CASSQDPAAPNEQYF,TGTGCCAGCAGCCAAGATCCGGCAGCCCCAAACGAGCAGTACTTC
TRBV30,TRBJ2-7,once,TRBD2,CAWRELGTSWYEQYF,TGTGCCTGGAGGGAACTTGGGACTAGCTGGTACGAGCAGTACTTC
TRBV11-1,TRBJ2-2,-,-,CASSPPKVLDRIPYTGELFF,TGTGCCAGCAGCCCCCCCAAGGTCTTGGACCGGATCCCGTACACCGGGGAGCTGTTTTTT
TRBV29-1,TRBJ2-1,-,-,CSPGGRQGSSYNEQFF,TGCAGCCCCGGGGGGAGACAGGGGAGCTCCTACAATGAGCAGTTCTTC
TRBV18,TRBJ2-1,-,-,CASSPPDYPRYNEQFF,TGTGCCAGCTCACCACCGGACTACCCTCGCTACAATGAGCAGTTCTTC
TRBV19,TRBJ1-1,-,-,CASWIGREAFF,TGTGCCAGTTGGATTGGCAGAGAAGCTTTCTTT
TRBV2,TRBJ2-5,-,TRBD2,CAITSGRAMETQYF,TGTGCCATTACAAGCGGGAGGGCCATGGAGACCCAGTACTTC
TRBV5-1,TRBJ2-1,-,-,CASSLVGTAPGPYNEQFF,TGCGCCAGCAGCTTGGTAGGGACCGCCCCTGGGCCCTACAATGAGCAGTTCTTC
TRBV9,TRBJ2-1,-,-,CASSAPPANEQFF,TGTGCCAGCAGCGCGCCCCCGGCCAATGAGCAGTTCTTC
TRBV20-1,TRBJ2-7,once,TRBD1,CSASPLEFDRGLSGEQYF,TGCAGTGCTAGCCCTTTGGAGTTTGACAGGGGTTTATCGGGGGAGCAGTACTTC
TRBV30,TRBJ1-5,-,-,CAWNPGAHSNQPQHF,TGTGCCTGGAATCCGGGGGCCCATAGCAATCAGCCCCAGCATTTT
TRBV3-1,TRBJ2-3,few,-,CASSPTSPDTQYF,TGTGCCAGCAGCCCTACATCCCCAGATACGCAGTATTTT
TRBV27,TRBJ1-1,-,-,CASSLSGPGYASMNTEAFF,TGTGCCAGCAGTTTATCCGGACCAGGGTACGCTTCGATGAACACTGAAGCTTTCTTT
TRBV6-1,TRBJ2-3,-,-,CATRVIRGTTEGHTDTQYF,TGTGCCACCAGGGTGATCAGGGGAACGACGGAGGGGCACACAGATACGCAGTATTTT
TRBV7-2,TRBJ2-1,-,-,CASSFWESSYNEQFF,TGTGCCAGCAGCTTCTGGGAGAGCTCCTACAATGAGCAGTTCTTC
TRBV12-3/TRBV12-4,TRBJ2-1,-,-,CASSPMQGIYNEQFF,TGTGCCAGCAGTCCTATGCAGGGGATATACAATGAGCAGTTCTTC
TRBV7-9,TRBJ1-1,-,-,CASRPMVTEAFF,TGTGCCAGCAGGCCGATGGTCACTGAAGCTTTCTTT
TRBV5-1,TRBJ2-1,-,TRBD2,CASSFTSGSRYNEQFF,TGCGCCAGCAGCTTCACTAGCGGGAGTCGTTACAATGAGCAGTTCTTC
TRBV19,TRBJ2-7,-,-,CASSMGGNSYEQYF,TGTGCCAGTAGTATGGGCGGAAATTCCTACGAGCAGTACTTC
TRBV29-1,TRBJ2-7,-,-,CSALLLDSYEQYF,TGCAGCGCGTTGTTACTAGATTCCTACGAGCAGTACTTC
TRBV5-1,TRBJ1-1,-,-,CASSLKSDYTEAFF,TGCGCCAGCAGCTTGAAAAGCGACTACACTGAAGCTTTCTTT
TRBV6-1,TRBJ2-1,few,-,CASSPGRATYNEQFF,TGTGCCAGCAGTCCGGGACGGGCAACCTACAATGAGCAGTTCTTC
TRBV12-3/TRBV12-4,TRBJ1-2,-,TRBD1,CASSPLAGGRQGYTF,TGTGCCAGCAGTCCGCTGGCAGGGGGTAGGCAGGGCTACACCTTC
TRBV14,TRBJ2-3,-,TRBD2,CASSQDEAGVGDTQYF,TGTGCCAGCAGCCAAGACGAGGCGGGAGTTGGGGATACGCAGTATTTT
TRBV19,TRBJ2-7,-,TRBD1,CASSPSDRVSYEQYF,TGTGCCAGTAGTCCCAGCGACAGGGTCTCCTACGAGCAGTACTTC
TRBV27,TRBJ2-7,-,TRBD1,CASSLSTGFYEQYF,TGTGCCAGCAGTTTATCGACAGGGTTCTACGAGCAGTACTTC
TRBV5-5,TRBJ2-6,-,-,CASSLAVLDESSGANVLTF,TGTGCCAGCAGCTTGGCCGTTTTGGACGAAAGCTCTGGGGCCAACGTCCTGACTTTC
TRBV30,TRBJ1-1,-,TRBD1,CAWSVLRLDRGPEAFF,TGTGCCTGGAGTGTACTCCGACTGGACAGGGGCCCCGAAGCTTTCTTT
TRBV6-5,TRBJ1-3,-,-,CASSYSRSLTGNTIYF,TGTGCCAGCAGTTACTCGAGATCGTTGACTGGAAACACCATATATTTT
TRBV12-3/TRBV12-4,TRBJ1-2,-,-,CASSLARADFVWGYTF,TGTGCCAGCAGTTTAGCAAGGGCTGACTTTGTGTGGGGCTACACCTTC
TRBV4-1,TRBJ2-2,-,-,CASSQDLELFF,TGCGCCAGCAGCCAAGATCTGGAGCTGTTTTTT
TRBV7-2,TRBJ2-5,-,-,CASSRDGYQETQYF,TGTGCCAGCAGCCGCGACGGCTACCAAGAGACCCAGTACTTC
TRBV3-1,TRBJ1-1,-,-,CASSQVLAGNTEAFF,TGTGCCAGCAGCCAAGTTTTGGCGGGGAACACTGAAGCTTTCTTT